This TCR beta chain is from a study of blood T cell repertoires in COVID-19. The assay was immunoSEQ multiplex PCR, and TCRdb's table has in-frame clones only and misses some. This sample has more than 200,000 clones; about 90% occur once, and the top ten carry 1.9%. The germline gives CDR1 MNHEY, CDR2 SMNVEV (reference sequence). The ends were cut back, 8 bases at V and 2 bases at J, with 15 bases in the middle. The CDR3 covers 14 residues. Sequenced material: PBMCs or T cells enriched from blood (not recorded which). The TCR comes from a woman between 18 and 29 years old who had recovered from COVID-19. The V and J genes are TRBV27 and TRBJ1-1; D possibly corresponds to TRBD1 (6 bases). The CDR3, as DNA: TGTGCCAGCCGGAAGGGACACCTCAACACTGAAGCTTTCTTT. This encodes CASRKGHLNTEAFF.